This TCR beta chain was found in a study of blood T cell repertoires in COVID-19. About the study: Spain, Italy and the United States supplied samples that represented acute and convalescent COVID-19.

The CDR3 totals 13 residues. CDR1 and CDR2 (germline): KGHDR, SFDVKD. V dropped 4 bases and J dropped 4 bases, with 9 bases sitting between them. This clone was counted between two and nine times. In the source study's methods: For nucleated cells, counts were estimated from reference gene primer amplification. Here immunoSEQ multiplex PCR was the method, and the copy in TCRdb shows in-frame clones only, minus some. V, J and clone size were drawn from that table, and D and trimming were deduced from the DNA. The repertoire holds roughly 80,000 clones, 80% to 85% seen once, with 3.5% in the top ten. The V call is TRBV24-1, the J call TRBJ1-2; possible D gene TRBD1, 6 bases. The sample consisted of peripheral blood. This sequence originates from a man aged 50-59 years with acute or convalescent COVID-19. The CDR3 is CATSDQDSYGYTF. The DNA of the CDR3 is TGTGCCACCAGTGACCAGGACAGCTATGGCTACACCTTC.